These T cell receptor beta chains were read from a single sample in a study of PD-L1 blockade in urothelial cancer. Generated by immunoSEQ multiplex PCR, the TCRdb table keeps only in-frame clones and is missing some. The sample carries more than 90,000 clones, 83% recorded once. Source: PBMCs, taken around atezolizumab (anti-PD-L1) treatment. The receptors were sampled from a man aged 70 or older with urothelial cancer. Each CDR3 is given with its conserved first and last residue. The D gene is left open where the match is weak. The listing skips clone size in some rows; elsewhere it reads once, few, many or a size class.

D | J | size | V | CDR3 | DNA
NA | TRBJ1-1 | NA | TRBV19 | CASSAGQRMAAEAFF | TGTGCCAGTAGTGCTGGACAGAGAATGGCCGCTGAAGCTTTCTTT
NA | TRBJ2-3 | NA | TRBV27 | CASSTRAGGSTDTQYF | TGTGCCAGCAGTACCCGAGCGGGTGGTAGCACAGATACGCAGTATTTT
TRBD2 | TRBJ2-1 | NA | TRBV5-1 | CASSPGTSGRASSYNEQFF | TGCGCCAGCAGCCCTGGGACTAGCGGGAGGGCCAGTTCCTACAATGAGCAGTTCTTC
TRBD1 | TRBJ2-7 | NA | TRBV30 | CAWSLPTDRESEQYF | TGTGCCTGGAGTCTCCCAACGGACAGGGAGAGCGAGCAGTACTTC
TRBD2 | TRBJ2-5 | NA | TRBV6-1 | CASSAGLAGGLQETQYF | TGTGCCAGCAGTGCTGGACTAGCGGGGGGCCTACAAGAGACCCAGTACTTC
NA | TRBJ1-4 | NA | TRBV27 | CASSFGLGGNEKLFF | TGTGCCAGCAGTTTCGGTCTCGGGGGAAATGAAAAACTGTTTTTT
NA | TRBJ1-6 | NA | TRBV7-9 | CASSLAGAYSPLHF | TGTGCCAGCAGCTTAGCTGGGGCGTATTCACCCCTCCACTTT
NA | TRBJ2-3 | NA | TRBV9 | CASSVGSYTDTQYF | TGTGCCAGCAGCGTAGGCAGTTATACAGATACGCAGTATTTT
TRBD1 | TRBJ1-1 | NA | TRBV6-1 | CASSGEGAILGAFF | TGTGCCAGCAGTGGCGAGGGGGCGATTTTGGGGGCTTTCTTT
NA | TRBJ1-3 | NA | TRBV4-1 | CASSPGGGAGNTIYF | TGCGCCAGCAGCCCGGGAGGAGGGGCTGGAAACACCATATATTTT
NA | TRBJ2-7 | NA | TRBV5-6 | CASSSGPTLSYEQYF | TGTGCCAGCAGTTCAGGTCCTACCCTATCCTACGAGCAGTACTTC
NA | TRBJ2-7 | NA | TRBV7-2 | CASSSYGTAVEQYF | TGTGCCAGCAGCTCCTACGGCACAGCAGTCGAGCAGTACTTC
NA | TRBJ2-7 | many | TRBV7-2 | CASSSTPNEQYF | TGTGCCAGCAGCTCCACCCCTAACGAGCAGTACTTC
NA | TRBJ2-7 | NA | TRBV6-6 | CASSLTGEQYF | TGTGCCAGCAGTTTAACAGGCGAGCAGTACTTC
NA | TRBJ1-1 | once | TRBV7-8 | CASSLVGGHTEAFF | TGTGCCAGCAGCTTAGTAGGAGGCCACACTGAAGCTTTCTTT
TRBD2 | TRBJ2-3 | NA | TRBV5-4 | CASSLQRGAALDTQYF | TGTGCCAGCAGCTTACAGCGGGGGGCTGCATTAGATACGCAGTATTTT
TRBD2 | TRBJ2-5 | NA | TRBV19 | CASSGGLAEEETQYF | TGTGCCAGTAGTGGGGGACTAGCGGAGGAAGAGACCCAGTACTTC
TRBD1 | TRBJ1-3 | NA | TRBV5-1 | CASSRNIDRAGNTIYF | TGCGCCAGCAGCCGGAACATCGACAGGGCCGGAAACACCATATATTTT
NA | TRBJ2-7 | NA | TRBV30 | CAWRRVDEQYF | TGTGCCTGGCGGAGGGTTGACGAGCAGTACTTC
NA | TRBJ1-4 | NA | TRBV7-8 | CASSLEGVGNEKLFF | TGTGCCAGCAGCTTAGAGGGGGTTGGTAATGAAAAACTGTTTTTT
TRBD1 | TRBJ2-5 | NA | TRBV5-6 | CASSSMTGSQETQYF | TGTGCCAGCAGCTCAATGACAGGGAGTCAAGAGACCCAGTACTTC
NA | TRBJ1-1 | few | TRBV20-1 | CSAGETEAFF | TGCAGTGCCGGGGAAACAGAAGCTTTCTTT
NA | TRBJ1-2 | NA | TRBV4-2 | CASSQDRQGPYGYTF | TGTGCCAGCAGCCAAGATCGTCAGGGGCCCTATGGCTACACCTTC
NA | TRBJ1-2 | NA | TRBV27 | CASSNRLGYYGYTF | TGTGCCAGCAGTAACAGGCTGGGATACTATGGCTACACCTTC
TRBD1 | TRBJ1-1 | NA | TRBV6-5 | CASSSDRVQTEAFF | TGTGCCAGCAGTTCCGACAGGGTGCAGACTGAAGCTTTCTTT
TRBD2 | TRBJ2-5 | NA | TRBV11-2 | CASSSLAGKETQYF | TGTGCCAGCAGCTCCCTAGCGGGGAAAGAGACCCAGTACTTC